A single sample gave rise to the 12 T cell receptor beta chains below, sequenced in a study of T cell responses to AZD1222 COVID-19 vaccine. Libraries were prepared by immunoSEQ multiplex PCR; TCRdb keeps only in-frame clonotypes and omits some of them. Among roughly 70,000 clones listed, 82% were seen once. Material: peripheral blood, obtained on day 0 of AZD1222 vaccination. The receptors were sampled from an adult in good health.

This chain uses TRBV18 with TRBJ2-7, with D perhaps TRBD2 (6 bases). This CDR3 is built from 17 residues. From germline, CDR1 is KGHSH and CDR2 LQKENI. V lost 3 bases and J 2 bases, leaving 20 bases between the germline ends. The CDR3 DNA reads as TGTGCCAGCTCACCTTTCCAAGCCGGGACTCATACCTACGAGCAGTACTTC. Amino acids: CASSPFQAGTHTYEQYF. The variable domain in full, with the rest retrieved from reference TRBV18 and TRBJ2-7, is NAGVMQNPRHLVRRRGQEARLRCSPMKGHSHVYWYRQLPEEGLKFMVYLQKENIIDESGMPKERFSAEFPKEGPSILRIQQVVRGDSAAYFCASSPFQAGTHTYEQYFGPGTRLTVT.

The chain has TRBV12-3 or TRBV12-4 and TRBJ1-5; no firm D call. Trimming left V 6 bases short and J 9 bases short, with 15 bases between. The CDR3 is made up of 13 amino acids. In DNA, the CDR3 is TGTGCCAGCAGGCCGACCCGCTACGGGCCCCAGCATTTT. It codes for CASRPTRYGPQHF.

The chain combines TRBV20-1 with TRBJ2-2, with D perhaps TRBD1 (5 bases). Trimming took 6 bases from V and 7 from J, leaving 9 bases between them. CDR1 DFQATT and CDR2 SNEGSKA come from the germline V gene (reference sequence). CDR3 size: 11 residues. Here the CDR3 reads CSAPDNGELFF. The CDR3, as DNA: TGCAGTGCCCCGGACAACGGGGAGCTGTTTTTT.

This chain links TRBV10-3 with TRBJ2-1; 9 positions agree with TRBD2. This CDR3 is 14 amino acids long. The J segment lost 6 bases and the V segment lost 10 bases, leaving 10 bases of the junction unmatched. Germline V gene data show CDR1 as ENHRY and CDR2 as SYGVKD. The CDR3: CATLRGGAVNEQFF. The CDR3 bases are TGTGCCACCTTACGCGGGGGGGCCGTCAATGAGCAGTTCTTC.

This clone has just a few counts. The chain is built from TRBV11-3 and TRBJ1-3; tentatively, D is TRBD1 (6 bases). V dropped 10 bases and J dropped 4 bases, with 11 bases sitting between them. Looked up from germline, CDR1 is SGHNT and CDR2 is YENEEA. This CDR3 is built from 12 residues. CDR3: CATQGKGNTIYF. The CDR3 DNA is TGTGCCACCCAGGGGAAGGGAAACACCATATATTTT.

The genes are TRBV15 and TRBJ1-2, with D maybe TRBD1 (5 bases). Trimming left V 0 bases short and J 2 bases short, with 13 bases between. The CDR3 totals 16 residues. Germline V lookup: CDR1 LNHNV, CDR2 YYDKDF (reference sequence). As DNA, the CDR3 is TGTGCCACCAGCAGAGAACGGGAGGGACTCAACTATGGCTACACCTTC. Translated, it gives CATSREREGLNYGYTF.

V gene TRBV9 combines with J gene TRBJ2-5; TRBD1 matches 9 bases. The germline V gene encodes CDR1 SGDLS and CDR2 YYNGEE. V was pared by 0 bases and J by 5 bases, with 2 bases of the junction left unmatched. This CDR3 is 14 amino acids long. In DNA form, the CDR3 reads TGTGCCAGCAGCGTAGACGGACAGGGGGAGACCCAGTACTTC. Translated: CASSVDGQGETQYF.

The rearrangement links TRBV21-1 to TRBJ1-1; no check of the table's D call, TRBD1, against the DNA was made. TRBV21-1 is listed as a pseudogene. The CDR3 has 13 amino acids. The CDR3 coding sequence is TGTGCCAGCAGCGGGACAGGTTACACTGAAGCTTTCTTT. It encodes CASSGTGYTEAFF.

CDR3 DNA sequence: TGTGCCAGCGCTCGACCGGGACAGACTAATGAAAAACTGTTTTTT. It translates to CASARPGQTNEKLFF. This chain joins TRBV2 and TRBJ1-4; 7 nucleotides align to TRBD1. Trimming cost V 8 bases and J 2 bases; bases outside gene matches: 8. Germline V CDR1 and CDR2: SNHLY, FYNNEI. There are 15 residues in the CDR3.

The rearrangement joins TRBV4-2 to TRBJ1-1, with no clear D. Trimming removed 3 bases at V and 0 bases at J, with 14 bases between. This CDR3 region has 16 residues. Per the germline V gene, CDR1 is LGHNA and CDR2 is YNFKEQ. DNA of the CDR3: TGTGCCAGCAGCCAGGACTCAGGCAGGCTGAACACTGAAGCTTTCTTT. Protein sequence: CASSQDSGRLNTEAFF.

The rearrangement uses TRBV21-1 and TRBJ1-2; TRBD1, the D gene given by the table, was not confirmed from the DNA. TRBV21-1 is classified as a pseudogene. This CDR3 is 14 amino acids long. Here the CDR3 reads CASSKRRGRDGYTF. CDR3 sequence (DNA): TGTGCCAGCAGCAAGAGGAGGGGGCGGGATGGCTACACCTTC.

V and J are TRBV5-6 and TRBJ2-1; a possible D gene is TRBD2 (6 bases). Trimming removed 1 base at V and 8 bases at J, with 19 bases between. CDR3 size: 16 residues. Germline V CDR1 and CDR2: SGHDT, YYEEEE. CDR3 protein: CASSLSRLERSHEQFF. The CDR3 DNA is TGTGCCAGCAGCTTGTCGCGACTAGAAAGGTCCCATGAGCAGTTCTTC.